The clone carrying this T cell receptor delta chain has just a few counts. Its specificity is unknown. This record belongs to a study of Vδ1+ human thymocytes. General study results and limits: Thymic TRG and TRD repertoires appeared highly polyclonal, with Gaussian CDR3 length distributions. Around a fifth of thymic delta-chain sequences were Vdelta2, with few Vdelta3, unlike blood Vdelta1+ controls. Unexpected Vdelta2 sequences could cause misinterpretation of bulk repertoire data.

Trimming pared 1 base from V and 3 bases from J, leaving 18 bases between. CDR3 length: 17 residues. CDR1 and CDR2 from the germline V gene are TSWWSYY and QGS. RNA was extracted from the cells and then reverse transcribed. The CDR3 regions were amplified by multiplex PCR from V-gene primers to a constant-region primer. TCRdb re-processed the multiplex PCR reads via CATT. This sample has 70,000 to 90,000 delta-chain clones; about 35% occur once, and the top ten carry roughly 0.25%. The sample consisted of Vdelta1+ gamma-delta thymocytes from the thymus. Subset given: FACS-sorted CD3+ TCRalphabeta- TCRVdelta1+ TCRVdelta2- thymocytes. This clonotype was sampled from a boy younger than two who had congenital heart surgery. The rearrangement uses TRDV1 and TRDJ1; D is unresolved. CDR3 nucleotide sequence: TGTGCTCTTGGGGAACCGCGGAGTCAGGTGCTTTCCGATAAACTCATCTTT. This encodes CALGEPRSQVLSDKLIF.